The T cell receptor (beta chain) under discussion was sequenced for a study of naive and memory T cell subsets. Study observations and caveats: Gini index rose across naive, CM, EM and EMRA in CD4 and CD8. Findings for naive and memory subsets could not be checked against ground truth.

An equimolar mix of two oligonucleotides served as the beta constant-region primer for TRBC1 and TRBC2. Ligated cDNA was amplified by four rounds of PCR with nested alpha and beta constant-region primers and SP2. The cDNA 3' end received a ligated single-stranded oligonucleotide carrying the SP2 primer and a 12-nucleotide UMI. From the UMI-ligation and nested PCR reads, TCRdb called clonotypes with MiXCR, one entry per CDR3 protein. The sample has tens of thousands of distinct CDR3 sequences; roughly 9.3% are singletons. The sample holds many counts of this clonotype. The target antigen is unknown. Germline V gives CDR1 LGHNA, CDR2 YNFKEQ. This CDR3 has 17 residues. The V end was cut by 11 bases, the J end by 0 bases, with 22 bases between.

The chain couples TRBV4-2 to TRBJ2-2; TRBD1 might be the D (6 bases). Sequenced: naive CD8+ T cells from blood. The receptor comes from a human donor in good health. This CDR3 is CAVRDRGDTANTGELFF. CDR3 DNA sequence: TGTGCCGTACGCGATCGTGGGGACACCGCGAACACCGGGGAGCTGTTTTTT.